Below, 8 T cell receptor beta chains from the same sample are listed, as sequenced in a study of shared clonotypes between healthy human individuals. Profiled with immunoSEQ multiplex PCR; TCRdb holds only in-frame clones, not every one. The sample consists of approximately 980,000 clones, over 60% of them appearing once. The sequenced sample was memory CD4+ T cells sorted from blood. Subset described: CD45RA-negative fraction. These receptors all come from a man between 18 and 35 years old in good health.

This chain uses TRBV6-1 with TRBJ1-2; TRBD1 might be the D (6 bases). The ends were cut back, 7 bases at V and 8 bases at J, with 20 bases in the middle. This CDR3 comprises 14 residues. Germline values: CDR1 MNHNS, CDR2 SASEGT. The CDR3: CASKSRDIFRGYTF. CDR3 bases: TGTGCCAGCAAGTCCCGGGACATCTTCCGGGGCTACACCTTC.

The rearrangement joins TRBV5-6 to TRBJ2-7; a weak D match, TRBD2 (6 bases). Trimming stripped 8 bases from V and 1 base from J, with 10 bases between. CDR3 size: 12 residues. Germline loops: CDR1 SGHDT, CDR2 YYEEEE. For the CDR3, the DNA is TGTGCCAGTGGGAGCGGGTCCTACGAGCAGTACTTC. It is translated as CASGSGSYEQYF. The complete variable domain, with remaining parts taken from reference TRBV5-6 and TRBJ2-7, reads DAGVTQSPTHLIKTRGQQVTLRCSPKSGHDTVSWYQQALGQGPQFIFQYYEEEERQRGNFPDRFSGHQFPNYSSELNVNALLLGDSALYLCASGSGSYEQYFGPGTRLTVT.

The chain has TRBV28 and TRBJ1-1; 7 bases agree with TRBD1. This CDR3 spans 15 amino acids. V shed 2 bases, J shed 5 bases, and the junction held 8 bases outside the gene matches. Looked up from germline, CDR1 is MDHEN and CDR2 is SYDVKM. This chain's CDR3 is CASSLASGGRTEAFF. The CDR3 DNA reads TGTGCCAGCAGTTTAGCGTCAGGGGGTAGGACTGAAGCTTTCTTT.

The gene calls are TRBV18 and TRBJ1-2; 9 bases map to TRBD1. CDR1 is KGHSH, CDR2 LQKENI, per germline. V gave up 8 bases and J gave up 7 bases; unmatched junction bases: 8. The CDR3 covers 13 residues. For the CDR3, the DNA is TGTGCCAGCCAACCGGGACAGGGTCTTGGCTACACCTTC. Amino acids: CASQPGQGLGYTF.

The genes are TRBV29-1 and TRBJ2-6, with D unresolved. The ends were cut back, 7 bases at V and 0 bases at J, with 7 bases in the middle. The CDR3 consists of 13 residues. Germline CDR1 reads SQVTM; CDR2 reads ANQGSEA. CDR3 bases: TGCAGCGCCCTGGGCTCTGGGGCCAACGTCCTGACTTTC. As protein: CSALGSGANVLTF.

The chain joins TRBV6-6 to TRBJ1-2; perhaps TRBD1 as D (6 bases). V was clipped by 7 bases and J by 5 bases, with 20 bases between them. The CDR3 contains 15 residues. The germline V gene has CDR1 MNHNY and CDR2 SVGAGI (reference sequence). CDR3: CASTRGLGGRYGYTF. The CDR3 DNA reads TGTGCCAGCACCAGGGGTTTAGGGGGGCGGTATGGCTACACCTTC.

Turning to this clone: The same CDR3 is also encoded by other DNA sequences in this sample. The chain carries TRBV5-4 and TRBJ2-3; D ambiguous. CDR1 and CDR2 from the germline V gene are SGHNT and YYREEE (reference sequence). The CDR3 covers 13 residues. Deletions cut 4 bases from V and 3 bases from J, with 9 bases between. CDR3 bases: TGTGCCAGCAGCCAAAGTGGGACAGATACGCAGTATTTT. This translates into CASSQSGTDTQYF.

The chain recombines TRBV28 with TRBJ2-7, with TRBD1 as a possible D gene (7 bases). The CDR3 is made up of 15 amino acids. Per germline, CDR1 MDHEN and CDR2 SYDVKM. V was shortened by 3 bases and J by 5 bases, with 17 bases between the two germline ends. The CDR3 sequence: CASSFRRDRVHEQYF. CDR3 DNA: TGTGCCAGCAGTTTTCGGAGGGACAGAGTCCACGAGCAGTACTTC.